This passage covers 10 T cell receptor beta chains from one sample sequenced in a study of siplizumab effects on memory and regulatory T cells. The repertoire was sequenced with immunoSEQ multiplex PCR; TCRdb's copy has only in-frame clones and lacks some. This sample has more than 75,000 clones; 93% occur once, and the top ten carry approximately 7.1%. The source material was CD8+ T cells sorted from blood. These receptors were obtained from a human donor in good health.

This clone appeared a single time. The chain joins TRBV27 to TRBJ2-1, with unresolved D. Trimming removed 2 bases from V and 2 bases from J, with 10 bases in between. Germline V gives CDR1 MNHEY, CDR2 SMNVEV (reference sequence). The CDR3 has 15 residues. CDR3 protein: CASSLRAPPYNEQFF. The CDR3 region has the DNA TGTGCCAGCAGTTTAAGGGCCCCACCCTACAATGAGCAGTTCTTC.

This clone was detected once. J is TRBJ1-4 and V is TRBV9; D unclear. CDR1 is SGDLS, CDR2 YYNGEE, per germline. CDR3 length: 12 amino acids. The germline V and J ends were trimmed by 3 bases and 2 bases, with 2 bases remaining between them. CDR3 nucleotide sequence: TGTGCCAGCAGCGCTACTAATGAAAAACTGTTTTTT. It specifies CASSATNEKLFF.

The CDR3 nucleotides read TGTGCCAGCAGTCCTACTAGCGGGAGGGCCAATGAGCAGTTCTTC. Its translation is CASSPTSGRANEQFF. This chain connects TRBV25-1 to TRBJ2-1; 13 bases align to TRBD2. V lost 5 bases and J lost 6; bases outside the gene matches: 4. The CDR3 extends over 15 amino acids. Germline lookup yields CDR1 MGHDK and CDR2 SYGVNS.

This chain joins TRBV6-5 and TRBJ2-3; D might be TRBD2 (5 bases). The V gene's germline CDR1 is MNHEY and CDR2 SVGAGI. The length of the CDR3 is 14 residues. The V and J ends lost 0 bases and 5 bases respectively, with 9 bases between them. CDR3 sequence reads: CASSYSSGGDTQYF. Written as DNA, the CDR3 is TGTGCCAGCAGTTACTCCTCCGGAGGAGATACGCAGTATTTT.

V usage is TRBV5-6 and J usage is TRBJ1-2; 8 nucleotides align to TRBD1. Germline V gene lookup returns CDR1 SGHDT and CDR2 YYEEEE. V lost 0 bases and J lost 6; bases outside the gene matches: 10. This CDR3 spans 16 amino acids. The CDR3 sequence: CASSLVERQGRNGYTF. CDR3 nucleotide sequence: TGTGCCAGCAGCTTGGTGGAGAGACAGGGGAGGAATGGCTACACCTTC.

The chain's CDR3 is CASSVEEGARNGYTF. The CDR3 nucleotides read TGTGCCAGCAGCGTAGAAGAGGGGGCGCGAAATGGCTACACCTTC. The chain links TRBV9 to TRBJ1-2, with 7 bases that match TRBD1. From germline, CDR1 is SGDLS and CDR2 YYNGEE. The J segment lost 6 bases and the V segment lost 0 bases, leaving 8 bases of the junction unmatched. This CDR3 region has 15 residues.

The sample holds one count of this clone. The chain links TRBV5-1 to TRBJ1-1, with D possibly being TRBD1 (5 bases). Deletions cut 3 bases from V and 1 base from J, with 10 bases between. The CDR3 totals 14 residues. Germline CDR1 SGHRS, CDR2 YFSETQ. The CDR3 coding sequence is TGCGCCAGCAGCTCACAGACAGCGAACACTGAAGCTTTCTTT. It encodes CASSSQTANTEAFF. Looking up the rest from reference TRBV5-1 and TRBJ1-1 gives the full variable domain: KAGVTQTPRYLIKTRGQQVTLSCSPISGHRSVSWYQQTPGQGLQFLFEYFSETQRNKGNFPGRFSGRQFSNSRSEMNVSTLELGDSALYLCASSSQTANTEAFFGQGTRLTVV.

CDR3: CASSVGLADTDTQYF. The CDR3 DNA is TGTGCCAGCAGCGTAGGGCTAGCCGACACAGATACGCAGTATTTT. The chain couples TRBV9 to TRBJ2-3, with D possibly being TRBD2 (5 bases). Trimming shortened V by 0 bases and J by 2 bases, and 10 bases separated the two germline ends. In germline, CDR1 is SGDLS, CDR2 YYNGEE. This CDR3 comprises 15 residues.

A note on this clone: The same CDR3 is also encoded by other DNA sequences in this sample. V is TRBV19 and J is TRBJ1-5, with unresolved D. The CDR3 totals 13 residues. The germline V gene encodes CDR1 LNHDA and CDR2 SQIVND (reference sequence). V was shortened by 1 base and J by 2 bases, with 3 bases between the two germline ends. CDR3 region: CASSIGGNQPQHF. The DNA for the CDR3 is TGTGCCAGTAGTATAGGAGGCAATCAGCCCCAGCATTTT. The variable domain in full, with the rest retrieved from reference TRBV19 and TRBJ1-5, is DGGITQSPKYLFRKEGQNVTLSCEQNLNHDAMYWYRQDPGQGLRLIYYSQIVNDFQKGDIAEGYSVSREKKESFPLTVTSAQKNPTAFYLCASSIGGNQPQHFGDGTRLSIL.

The chain uses TRBV6-4 and TRBJ2-2; unclear D gene. The germline CDR1 and CDR2 sequences are MRHNA and SNTAGT. V lost 0 bases to trimming and J lost 3 bases, with 5 bases between them. The CDR3 is made up of 14 amino acids. The CDR3 spells CASSDSFYTGELFF. The CDR3 nucleotides are TGTGCCAGCAGTGACTCTTTCTACACCGGGGAGCTGTTTTTT.